This TCR beta chain comes out of a study of blood T cell repertoires in COVID-19. Study-wide background: Samples representing acute and convalescent COVID-19 were sourced from the United States, Italy and Spain. PBMCs, B-cell-depleted T cells, or T cells were the source of the cDNA or gDNA that made up the material.

Original handling: Using reference gene primer amplification, nucleated cell counts were estimated. The protocol was immunoSEQ multiplex PCR, while the TCRdb copy is restricted to in-frame clones and leaves out a portion. V and J calls and clone size follow that table, whereas D and trimming were derived from the DNA. Of about 240,000 clones in the sample, about nine tenths were seen once. This CDR3 is built from 17 residues. Germline V gene data show CDR1 as SGHDN and CDR2 as FVKESK. Trimming left V 4 bases short and J 4 bases short, with 22 bases between. This chain connects TRBV14 to TRBJ2-5; TRBD1 might be the D (5 bases). This sequence was found in a man between 60 and 70 years old who had recovered from COVID-19. The material sequenced was peripheral blood. CDR3 bases: TGTGCCAGCAGCCGACTCGTGGGGCTGGGGTTGGCAGAGACCCAGTACTTC. It yields the protein CASSRLVGLGLAETQYF. Combining the CDR3 with reference TRBV14 and TRBJ2-5 gives the whole variable domain EAGVTQFPSHSVIEKGQTVTLRCDPISGHDNLYWYRRVMGKEIKFLLHFVKESKQDESGMPNNRFLAERTGGTYSTLKVQPAELEDSGVYFCASSRLVGLGLAETQYFGPGTRLLVL.